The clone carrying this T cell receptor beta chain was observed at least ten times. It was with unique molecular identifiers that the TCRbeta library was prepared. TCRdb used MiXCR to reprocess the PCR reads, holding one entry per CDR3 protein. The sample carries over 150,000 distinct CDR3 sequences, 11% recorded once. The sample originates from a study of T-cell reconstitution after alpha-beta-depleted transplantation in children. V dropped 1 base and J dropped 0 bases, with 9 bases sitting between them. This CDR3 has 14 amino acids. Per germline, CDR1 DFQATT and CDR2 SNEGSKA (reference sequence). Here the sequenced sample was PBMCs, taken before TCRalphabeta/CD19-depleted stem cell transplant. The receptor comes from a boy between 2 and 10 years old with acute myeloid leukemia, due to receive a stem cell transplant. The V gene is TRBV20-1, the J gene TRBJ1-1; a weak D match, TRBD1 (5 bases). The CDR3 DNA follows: TGCAGTGCTAGAGTTAACAGGATGAACACTGAAGCTTTCTTT. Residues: CSARVNRMNTEAFF.